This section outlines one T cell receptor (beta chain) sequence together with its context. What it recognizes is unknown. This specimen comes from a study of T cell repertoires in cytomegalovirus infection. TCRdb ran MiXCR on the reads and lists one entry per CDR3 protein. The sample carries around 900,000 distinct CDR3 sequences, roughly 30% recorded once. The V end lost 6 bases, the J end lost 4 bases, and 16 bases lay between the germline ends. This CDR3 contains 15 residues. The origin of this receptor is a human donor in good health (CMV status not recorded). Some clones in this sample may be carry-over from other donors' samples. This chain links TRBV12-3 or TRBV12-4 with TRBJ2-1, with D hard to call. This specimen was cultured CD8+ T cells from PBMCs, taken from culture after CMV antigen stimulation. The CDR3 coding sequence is TGTGCCAGCAGACTCAACCCCTACCAGTACAATGAGCAGTTCTTC. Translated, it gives CASRLNPYQYNEQFF.